These T cell receptor beta chains were read from a single sample in a study of T cells in localized non-small cell lung cancer. Sequenced by immunoSEQ multiplex PCR; TCRdb stores in-frame clones only, minus some. The sample holds approximately 54,000 clones, about 83% seen once. Source: peripheral blood, taken before any cancer treatment. Receptors originate from a female donor at least 60 years old with stage II squamous cell lung carcinoma. CDR3s include the opening cysteine and the closing phenylalanine or tryptophan. The D gene is left open where the match is weak. Size is omitted from some rows. Given values are once, few, many or a class for expanded clones.

v_gene: TRBV7-9
abundance: .
d_gene: .
j_gene: TRBJ1-1
CDR3nt: TGTGCCAGCAGCTCCCTCGGGGAAGGCACTGAAGCTTTCTTT
CDR3aa: CASSSLGEGTEAFF

v_gene: TRBV5-8
abundance: .
d_gene: TRBD1
j_gene: TRBJ1-2
CDR3nt: TGTGCCAGCAGCCCTCGTGGGACAGCCTCTAACTATGGCTACACCTTC
CDR3aa: CASSPRGTASNYGYTF

v_gene: TRBV6-1
abundance: .
d_gene: .
j_gene: TRBJ2-3
CDR3nt: TGTGCCAGCAGTGAAGAATGGGAGGCGCAGTATTTT
CDR3aa: CASSEEWEAQYF

v_gene: TRBV30
abundance: .
d_gene: .
j_gene: TRBJ1-1
CDR3nt: TGTGCCTGGAGTGATGGGAACACTGAAGCTTTCTTT
CDR3aa: CAWSDGNTEAFF

v_gene: TRBV2
abundance: .
d_gene: .
j_gene: TRBJ2-2
CDR3nt: TGTGCCAGCAGTGAAGAGCCATTCACCGGGGAGCTGTTTTTT
CDR3aa: CASSEEPFTGELFF

v_gene: TRBV9
abundance: few
d_gene: .
j_gene: TRBJ1-3
CDR3nt: TGTGCCAGCAGCGCCTCAGGGGGAAACACCATATATTTT
CDR3aa: CASSASGGNTIYF

v_gene: TRBV7-9
abundance: .
d_gene: TRBD1
j_gene: TRBJ1-2
CDR3nt: TGTGCCAGCAGCTACGGACAGGGTTATGGCTACACCTTC
CDR3aa: CASSYGQGYGYTF

v_gene: TRBV5-1
abundance: .
d_gene: .
j_gene: TRBJ2-3
CDR3nt: TGCGCCAGCAGCTTGGCCGGTTTGACAGATACGCAGTATTTT
CDR3aa: CASSLAGLTDTQYF

v_gene: TRBV25-1
abundance: once
d_gene: .
j_gene: TRBJ1-1
CDR3nt: TGTGCCAGCAGTTACAGGGAGGTGAACACTGAAGCTTTCTTT
CDR3aa: CASSYREVNTEAFF

v_gene: TRBV11-2
abundance: .
d_gene: .
j_gene: TRBJ2-7
CDR3nt: TGTGCCAGCAGCGCGACTAGCTACGAGCAGTACTTC
CDR3aa: CASSATSYEQYF

v_gene: TRBV19
abundance: .
d_gene: TRBD1
j_gene: TRBJ1-6
CDR3nt: TGTGCCAGTAGTGAACAGGGGGTGAGCCATAATTCACCCCTCCACTTT
CDR3aa: CASSEQGVSHNSPLHF

v_gene: TRBV2
abundance: .
d_gene: .
j_gene: TRBJ2-7
CDR3nt: TGTGCCAGCAGTGAAGGCGCGGCCTACGAGCAGTACTTC
CDR3aa: CASSEGAAYEQYF

v_gene: TRBV7-2
abundance: few
d_gene: .
j_gene: TRBJ1-1
CDR3nt: TGTGCCAGCAGCCTCCAGAGGAACACTGAAGCTTTCTTT
CDR3aa: CASSLQRNTEAFF

v_gene: TRBV6-6
abundance: .
d_gene: .
j_gene: TRBJ1-1
CDR3nt: TGTGCCAGCAATCGAGACAGTTACATGAACACTGAAGCTTTCTTT
CDR3aa: CASNRDSYMNTEAFF

v_gene: TRBV7-8
abundance: .
d_gene: TRBD1
j_gene: TRBJ2-1
CDR3nt: TGTGCCAGCAGCTTCGGGGGACAGGGTAAATTTGAGCAGTTCTTC
CDR3aa: CASSFGGQGKFEQFF

v_gene: TRBV5-6
abundance: .
d_gene: .
j_gene: TRBJ2-7
CDR3nt: TGTGCCAGCAGCTTCTTCGACAGGGAGGTTCACGAGCAGTACTTC
CDR3aa: CASSFFDREVHEQYF

v_gene: TRBV2
abundance: .
d_gene: .
j_gene: TRBJ1-4
CDR3nt: TGTGCCAGCAGTGAAGGGGGTTTTAATGAAAAACTGTTTTTT
CDR3aa: CASSEGGFNEKLFF

v_gene: TRBV18
abundance: once
d_gene: .
j_gene: TRBJ1-1
CDR3nt: TGTGCCAGCTCACCACCGAAGGGGGAGAACACTGAAGCTTTCTTT
CDR3aa: CASSPPKGENTEAFF

v_gene: TRBV29-1
abundance: few
d_gene: TRBD1
j_gene: TRBJ1-2
CDR3nt: TGCAGCGTCCTTGGACAGGGATTCTCCCCCGCCTTC
CDR3aa: CSVLGQGFSPAF

v_gene: TRBV5-4
abundance: .
d_gene: TRBD1
j_gene: TRBJ1-2
CDR3nt: TGTGCCAGCAGCACCGGGGACAGCCTTAACTATGGCTACACCTTC
CDR3aa: CASSTGDSLNYGYTF

v_gene: TRBV15
abundance: .
d_gene: .
j_gene: TRBJ1-5
CDR3nt: TGTGCCACCAGCAGAGCAGGGTTGGAGTGGCAGCCCCAGCATTTT
CDR3aa: CATSRAGLEWQPQHF

v_gene: TRBV27
abundance: .
d_gene: .
j_gene: TRBJ2-3
CDR3nt: TGTGCCAGCAGCCAACAGGGGAGGATTCGCACAGATACGCAGTATTTT
CDR3aa: CASSQQGRIRTDTQYF

v_gene: TRBV29-1
abundance: .
d_gene: .
j_gene: TRBJ1-3
CDR3nt: TGCAGCGGGGCCCATACCTCTGGAAACACCATATATTTT
CDR3aa: CSGAHTSGNTIYF

v_gene: TRBV6-1
abundance: .
d_gene: .
j_gene: TRBJ2-7
CDR3nt: TGTGCCAGCAGTTTCAGGGGCGCCGAGCAGTACTTC
CDR3aa: CASSFRGAEQYF

v_gene: TRBV4-2
abundance: few
d_gene: .
j_gene: TRBJ2-7
CDR3nt: TGTGCCAGCAGCTTGGGTGCCCCTGAAGACGGTTCCTACGAGCAGTACTTC
CDR3aa: CASSLGAPEDGSYEQYF

v_gene: TRBV4-2
abundance: .
d_gene: TRBD1
j_gene: TRBJ1-5
CDR3nt: TGTGCCAGCAGCCCATCCTCGGGACAGAACAATCAGCCCCAGCATTTT
CDR3aa: CASSPSSGQNNQPQHF

v_gene: TRBV4-3
abundance: .
d_gene: TRBD2
j_gene: TRBJ2-1
CDR3nt: TGCGCCAGCAGCCAAGCGGGGGGGCCTCAGTTCTTC
CDR3aa: CASSQAGGPQFF

v_gene: TRBV7-2
abundance: .
d_gene: .
j_gene: TRBJ2-3
CDR3nt: TGTGCCAGCAGCTTAGGACGTCCGTCACAAGATACGCAGTATTTT
CDR3aa: CASSLGRPSQDTQYF

v_gene: TRBV5-4
abundance: .
d_gene: .
j_gene: TRBJ2-3
CDR3nt: TGTGCCAGCAGCTTTAAGACTAGAGGTAGGGCAGATACGCAGTATTTT
CDR3aa: CASSFKTRGRADTQYF

v_gene: TRBV18
abundance: .
d_gene: TRBD1
j_gene: TRBJ1-1
CDR3nt: TGTGCCAGCTCACTACCTCCGACAGGGGCGCTACCGAACACTGAAGCTTTCTTT
CDR3aa: CASSLPPTGALPNTEAFF

v_gene: TRBV5-1
abundance: .
d_gene: TRBD1
j_gene: TRBJ1-2
CDR3nt: TGCGCCAGCAGCTTGGAGGCGAGGGGGCTCTTTGAGGGCTACACCTTC
CDR3aa: CASSLEARGLFEGYTF

v_gene: TRBV11-2
abundance: .
d_gene: .
j_gene: TRBJ2-7
CDR3nt: TGTGCCAGCAGCTTAGATCAGCTAGGAATTCTTGAGCAGTACTTC
CDR3aa: CASSLDQLGILEQYF

v_gene: TRBV5-1
abundance: .
d_gene: .
j_gene: TRBJ1-4
CDR3nt: TGCGCCAGCAGCTTGGCAGGGGCGGCTAATGAAAAACTGTTTTTT
CDR3aa: CASSLAGAANEKLFF

v_gene: TRBV5-1
abundance: .
d_gene: TRBD1
j_gene: TRBJ2-2
CDR3nt: TGCGCCAGCAGCACGGGACAGTCAGCAACCGGGGAGCTGTTTTTT
CDR3aa: CASSTGQSATGELFF

v_gene: TRBV6-6
abundance: .
d_gene: TRBD1
j_gene: TRBJ1-2
CDR3nt: TGTGCCAGCAGTTACTCGGGACAGGTGCTTTTCGGCTACACCTTC
CDR3aa: CASSYSGQVLFGYTF

v_gene: TRBV2
abundance: .
d_gene: .
j_gene: TRBJ1-1
CDR3nt: TGTGCCAGCATCAAAATATCGAACACTGAAGCTTTCTTT
CDR3aa: CASIKISNTEAFF

v_gene: TRBV7-2
abundance: .
d_gene: .
j_gene: TRBJ2-3
CDR3nt: TGTGCCAGCAGCTTCCTTCCTCATAGCACAGATACGCAGTATTTT
CDR3aa: CASSFLPHSTDTQYF

v_gene: TRBV19
abundance: .
d_gene: TRBD2
j_gene: TRBJ2-5
CDR3nt: TGTGCCAGTAGTATTGCTAGCGGGGGTCAAGAGACCCAGTACTTC
CDR3aa: CASSIASGGQETQYF

v_gene: TRBV27
abundance: .
d_gene: .
j_gene: TRBJ2-1
CDR3nt: TGTGCCAGCAGTCCACGCTACAATGAGCAGTTCTTC
CDR3aa: CASSPRYNEQFF

v_gene: TRBV19
abundance: few
d_gene: TRBD1
j_gene: TRBJ1-5
CDR3nt: TGTGCCAGCCGACAGGGGGACCAGCCCCAGCATTTT
CDR3aa: CASRQGDQPQHF